A single sample gave rise to the 3 T cell receptor beta chains below, sequenced in a study of blood T cell repertoires in COVID-19. Sequencing was performed with immunoSEQ multiplex PCR; in TCRdb, only in-frame clones are kept and a portion is missing. In the table there are about 300,000 clones, 90% of which are singletons. The material sequenced was peripheral blood. These receptor sequences come from a woman between 50 and 59 years old with COVID-19, enrolled during active disease.

The chain is built from TRBV6-5 and TRBJ1-1; D not resolved. The CDR3 extends over 15 amino acids. V lost 2 bases, J lost 5 bases, and 15 bases lay in between. Germline V CDR1 and CDR2: MNHEY, SVGAGI. The CDR3 here is CASSYQEFGQTEAFF. The CDR3 nucleotides read TGTGCCAGCAGTTACCAGGAATTTGGGCAGACTGAAGCTTTCTTT.

CDR3 coding DNA: TGTGCCAGCAATCAAGACAGGGCCAGCACAGATACGCAGTATTTT. Its translation is CASNQDRASTDTQYF. The J gene is TRBJ2-3, the V gene TRBV27; TRBD1 aligns across 7 bases. The V and J ends lost 7 bases and 0 bases, in that order; junction bases with no gene match: 7. The CDR3 is made up of 15 amino acids. The germline gives CDR1 MNHEY, CDR2 SMNVEV (reference sequence).

The chain carries TRBV2 and TRBJ2-3, with 8 bases fitting TRBD2. Germline loops: CDR1 SNHLY, CDR2 FYNNEI. The CDR3 length is 15 residues. After removal of 5 bases from V and 2 bases from J, the junction contained 6 bases not matched to a gene. CDR3 residues: CASSSTSADTDTQYF. In DNA, the CDR3 is TGTGCCAGCAGTTCGACTAGCGCGGACACAGATACGCAGTATTTT.